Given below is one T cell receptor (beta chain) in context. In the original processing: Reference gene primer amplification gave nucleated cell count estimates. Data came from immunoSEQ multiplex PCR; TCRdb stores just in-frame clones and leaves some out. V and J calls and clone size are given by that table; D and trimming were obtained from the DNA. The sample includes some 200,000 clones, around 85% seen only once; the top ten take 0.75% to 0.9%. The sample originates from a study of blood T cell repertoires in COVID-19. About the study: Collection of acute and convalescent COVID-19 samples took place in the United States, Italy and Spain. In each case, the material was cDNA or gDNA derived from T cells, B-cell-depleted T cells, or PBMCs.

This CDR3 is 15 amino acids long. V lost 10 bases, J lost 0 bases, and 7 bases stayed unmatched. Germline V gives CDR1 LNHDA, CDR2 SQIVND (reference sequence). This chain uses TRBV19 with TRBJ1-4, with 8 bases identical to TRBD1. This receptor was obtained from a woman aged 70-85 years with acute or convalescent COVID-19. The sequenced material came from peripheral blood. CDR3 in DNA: TGTGCCACCGGGACAGGATCTGCAACTAATGAAAAACTGTTTTTT. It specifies CATGTGSATNEKLFF.